This is a list of T cell receptor beta chains from one sample in a study of T-cell memory formation after mild COVID-19. TCRdb re-derived calls from the 5' RACE reads in MiXCR, one entry per CDR3 protein. The sample includes fewer than 550,000 distinct CDR3 sequences, 20% of them seen just once. Sequencing used PBMCs or a T cell subset sorted from them (not recorded which). The source is an adult woman who had mild COVID-19 (a few samples of this study predate the infection). Cell type and time point are not known. CDR3s leave out the opening cysteine and the closing phenylalanine or tryptophan. The D gene is left open where the match is weak. The listing skips clone size in some rows; elsewhere it reads once, few, many or a size class.

j_call: TRBJ2-5; clone_size: few; v_call: TRBV5-1; d_call: TRBD1; cdr3_aa: ASSLAPTGVETQY
j_call: TRBJ2-7; clone_size: -; v_call: TRBV4-3; d_call: TRBD2; cdr3_aa: ASSQDFVAGDTYEQY
j_call: TRBJ2-3; clone_size: -; v_call: TRBV29-1; d_call: -; cdr3_aa: STERVGSAGSADTQY
j_call: TRBJ1-1; clone_size: few; v_call: TRBV6-1; d_call: -; cdr3_aa: ASSEGVMNTEAF
j_call: TRBJ2-5; clone_size: -; v_call: TRBV6-1; d_call: TRBD1; cdr3_aa: ASSAGGQRETQY
j_call: TRBJ1-1; clone_size: few; v_call: TRBV12-3/TRBV12-4; d_call: -; cdr3_aa: ASSFNRQNTEAF
j_call: TRBJ1-4; clone_size: few; v_call: TRBV7-8; d_call: -; cdr3_aa: ASSLAYSEKLF
j_call: TRBJ2-1; clone_size: -; v_call: TRBV10-3; d_call: -; cdr3_aa: ATSIISYNEQF
j_call: TRBJ2-7; clone_size: -; v_call: TRBV20-1; d_call: -; cdr3_aa: SAMAGSSYEQY
j_call: TRBJ1-2; clone_size: -; v_call: TRBV7-2; d_call: TRBD1; cdr3_aa: ASSLAPPGTGYGYT
j_call: TRBJ1-6; clone_size: few; v_call: TRBV5-5; d_call: -; cdr3_aa: ASSLWEMNSPLH
j_call: TRBJ1-5; clone_size: many; v_call: TRBV5-5; d_call: TRBD1; cdr3_aa: ASSSVRTGANQPQH
j_call: TRBJ1-5; clone_size: -; v_call: TRBV2; d_call: TRBD1; cdr3_aa: ASSRQGLNYQPQH
j_call: TRBJ1-5; clone_size: few; v_call: TRBV20-1; d_call: -; cdr3_aa: SAPWGGYTGNQPQH
j_call: TRBJ1-1; clone_size: many; v_call: TRBV6-2/TRBV6-3; d_call: -; cdr3_aa: ASRLGQGAF
j_call: TRBJ2-5; clone_size: few; v_call: TRBV3-1; d_call: -; cdr3_aa: ASSLAQGQETQY
j_call: TRBJ2-3; clone_size: -; v_call: TRBV5-6; d_call: -; cdr3_aa: ASSLQNGDTQY
j_call: TRBJ2-3; clone_size: few; v_call: TRBV18; d_call: -; cdr3_aa: ASSPLLAENTDTQY
j_call: TRBJ1-2; clone_size: many; v_call: TRBV5-1; d_call: -; cdr3_aa: ASSFSGGDGYT
j_call: TRBJ2-3; clone_size: -; v_call: TRBV2; d_call: TRBD2; cdr3_aa: ANKRTSGRTDTQY
j_call: TRBJ2-3; clone_size: few; v_call: TRBV20-1; d_call: -; cdr3_aa: SALVPLVGKITDTQY
j_call: TRBJ2-7; clone_size: few; v_call: TRBV4-1; d_call: -; cdr3_aa: ASSQPGTKFAEQY
j_call: TRBJ2-7; clone_size: -; v_call: TRBV9; d_call: TRBD1; cdr3_aa: ASSVAPSGTEKY
j_call: TRBJ2-3; clone_size: -; v_call: TRBV6-6; d_call: -; cdr3_aa: AATQYPSTDTQY
j_call: TRBJ1-1; clone_size: few; v_call: TRBV7-7; d_call: TRBD1; cdr3_aa: ASSVVGQSESLVTEAF
j_call: TRBJ2-1; clone_size: few; v_call: TRBV7-2; d_call: -; cdr3_aa: ASSHRGGGFSYNEQF
j_call: TRBJ2-2; clone_size: once; v_call: TRBV5-1; d_call: -; cdr3_aa: ASSLQGGPNTGELF
j_call: TRBJ1-3; clone_size: few; v_call: TRBV29-1; d_call: TRBD1; cdr3_aa: SVDDRGSGNTIY
j_call: TRBJ2-2; clone_size: -; v_call: TRBV7-2; d_call: TRBD2; cdr3_aa: ASSLIAGANTGELF
j_call: TRBJ1-2; clone_size: few; v_call: TRBV12-3/TRBV12-4; d_call: -; cdr3_aa: ASNLGIRAQRGYT
j_call: TRBJ2-7; clone_size: few; v_call: TRBV5-1; d_call: TRBD1; cdr3_aa: ASSWYGQGAYEQY
j_call: TRBJ1-1; clone_size: few; v_call: TRBV7-2; d_call: -; cdr3_aa: ASSEKTGTEAF
j_call: TRBJ2-7; clone_size: -; v_call: TRBV10-3; d_call: -; cdr3_aa: AISEPPLLASRVEQY
j_call: TRBJ2-7; clone_size: few; v_call: TRBV5-1; d_call: -; cdr3_aa: ASSLLQSNYEQY
j_call: TRBJ2-4; clone_size: few; v_call: TRBV5-1; d_call: -; cdr3_aa: ASSLEQVGNIQY
j_call: TRBJ1-5; clone_size: many; v_call: TRBV9; d_call: -; cdr3_aa: ASSISDSHNQPQH
j_call: TRBJ2-5; clone_size: few; v_call: TRBV20-1; d_call: TRBD1; cdr3_aa: SARGATGVQETQY
j_call: TRBJ1-1; clone_size: -; v_call: TRBV11-2; d_call: -; cdr3_aa: ASSGGDIRFYTEAF
j_call: TRBJ1-2; clone_size: -; v_call: TRBV18; d_call: TRBD1; cdr3_aa: ASSPGTGVNYGYT
j_call: TRBJ2-1; clone_size: -; v_call: TRBV7-8; d_call: TRBD2; cdr3_aa: ASSPRTSGRSSYNEQF
j_call: TRBJ2-1; clone_size: -; v_call: TRBV3-1; d_call: TRBD2; cdr3_aa: ASSQEWREGGFNEQF
j_call: TRBJ2-1; clone_size: few; v_call: TRBV9; d_call: TRBD2; cdr3_aa: ASSVVRLAGVNEQF
j_call: TRBJ2-3; clone_size: few; v_call: TRBV20-1; d_call: TRBD2; cdr3_aa: SALGTSGTDTQY
j_call: TRBJ2-7; clone_size: few; v_call: TRBV6-5; d_call: TRBD2; cdr3_aa: ASTNGLGQY
j_call: TRBJ2-5; clone_size: -; v_call: TRBV29-1; d_call: -; cdr3_aa: SVEGTQSSFQETQY
j_call: TRBJ2-7; clone_size: few; v_call: TRBV9; d_call: TRBD1; cdr3_aa: ASSAGQGLNYEQY
j_call: TRBJ2-1; clone_size: -; v_call: TRBV5-4; d_call: -; cdr3_aa: ASSLPPSDEQF
j_call: TRBJ2-7; clone_size: few; v_call: TRBV7-7; d_call: TRBD2; cdr3_aa: ASSQTIAGVGEQY
j_call: TRBJ2-7; clone_size: few; v_call: TRBV4-1; d_call: -; cdr3_aa: ASSQGGFEQY
j_call: TRBJ2-7; clone_size: -; v_call: TRBV5-5; d_call: TRBD1; cdr3_aa: ASSFGQDLGEQY
j_call: TRBJ2-1; clone_size: few; v_call: TRBV25-1; d_call: -; cdr3_aa: ASTRETGTVVYNEQF